This is a list of T cell receptor beta chains from one sample in a study of cytomegalovirus exposure and HLA in healthy donors. TCRdb's copy holds only in-frame clones and misses some; the assay was immunoSEQ multiplex PCR. The sample shows about 100,000 clones, around 85% of them seen only once. The specimen sequenced was PBMCs. These receptors were collected from a woman under 30 in good health and CMV-seronegative. Each CDR3 is given with its conserved first and last residue. D genes are given only for firm matches. Expanded clones are given a class, and other clones once, few, many or no size at all.

few	TRBV12-5	TRBJ1-1	-	CASGFRGGTEAFF	TGTGCTAGTGGTTTCAGGGGTGGGACTGAAGCTTTCTTT
-	TRBV18	TRBJ1-1	TRBD1	CASSRDRVEMNTEAFF	TGTGCCAGCTCACGGGACAGGGTAGAAATGAACACTGAAGCTTTCTTT
-	TRBV9	TRBJ1-1	TRBD1	CASSETGREAFF	TGTGCCAGCAGCGAGACAGGGAGGGAAGCTTTCTTT
-	TRBV27	TRBJ2-2	-	CATIRGGTGELFF	TGTGCCACCATCCGGGGTGGTACCGGGGAGCTGTTTTTT
once	TRBV30	TRBJ2-1	TRBD2	CAWSVGAGGLEQFF	TGTGCCTGGAGTGTAGGGGCGGGGGGGCTCGAGCAGTTCTTC
-	TRBV4-1	TRBJ2-3	-	CASSQEPYTSDTQYF	TGCGCCAGCAGCCAAGAGCCCTACACTAGTGATACGCAGTATTTT
few	TRBV30	TRBJ1-2	-	CAWSRQHYGYTF	TGTGCCTGGAGTAGACAACACTATGGCTACACCTTC
-	TRBV2	TRBJ2-1	-	CADKGGGEQFF	TGTGCGGATAAGGGAGGTGGGGAGCAGTTCTTC
-	TRBV6-5	TRBJ1-5	-	CASSFQGHQHF	TGTGCCAGCAGTTTTCAGGGGCACCAGCATTTT
-	TRBV7-9	TRBJ2-4	-	CASSLRGTVPLAKNIQYF	TGTGCCAGCAGCCTCAGGGGAACCGTACCCTTAGCCAAAAACATTCAGTACTTC
-	TRBV28	TRBJ2-7	-	CASIDQGGLYEQYF	TGTGCCAGCATTGATCAGGGGGGCCTCTACGAGCAGTACTTC
-	TRBV5-1	TRBJ1-4	-	CASSHATTTNEKLFF	TGCGCCAGCAGCCACGCGACTACAACTAATGAAAAACTGTTTTTT
-	TRBV4-1	TRBJ1-5	-	CASSQEGGAGNQPQHF	TGCGCCAGCAGCCAAGAAGGGGGGGCGGGCAATCAGCCCCAGCATTTT
few	TRBV7-9	TRBJ1-4	-	CASTLSQGSNEKLFF	TGTGCCAGCACCCTCAGCCAGGGTTCCAATGAAAAACTGTTTTTT
once	TRBV9	TRBJ1-6	-	CASSVAAVPNNSPLHF	TGTGCCAGCAGCGTAGCAGCGGTCCCTAATAATTCACCCCTCCACTTT
-	TRBV9	TRBJ1-2	-	CASSANGGSGYTF	TGTGCCAGCAGCGCAAACGGGGGGTCTGGCTACACCTTC
once	TRBV6-6	TRBJ1-1	-	CASSYSSGELGSEAFF	TGTGCCAGCAGTTACTCGAGCGGGGAACTTGGCAGTGAAGCTTTCTTT
-	TRBV28	TRBJ2-7	-	CASSLELDGNFYEQYF	TGTGCCAGCAGTTTGGAGTTAGACGGTAACTTCTACGAGCAGTACTTC
-	TRBV27	TRBJ2-7	TRBD1	CASSTRQGSHEQYF	TGTGCCAGCAGTACCCGACAGGGAAGCCACGAGCAGTACTTC
-	TRBV5-1	TRBJ2-3	-	CASSLARGSTDTQYF	TGCGCCAGCAGCTTGGCCAGGGGTAGCACAGATACGCAGTATTTT
-	TRBV5-1	TRBJ2-7	-	CASSDTGEQYF	TGCGCCAGCAGCGATACGGGAGAGCAGTACTTC
-	TRBV30	TRBJ2-1	TRBD2	CAWSTPRRTSPYNEQFF	TGTGCCTGGAGTACCCCTAGACGGACTAGCCCCTACAATGAGCAGTTCTTC
medium-sized	TRBV5-8	TRBJ2-7	-	CASSLGQGDEQYF	TGTGCCAGCAGCTTGGGGCAGGGTGACGAGCAGTACTTC
few	TRBV27	TRBJ1-1	TRBD1	CASRIRDSTNTEAFF	TGTGCCAGCAGGATACGGGACAGCACGAACACTGAAGCTTTCTTT
-	TRBV27	TRBJ1-1	-	CASIRNTEAFF	TGTGCCAGCATCAGAAACACTGAAGCTTTCTTT